The 5 T cell receptor beta chains below come from one sample, sequenced in a study of technical replicates of blood from several donors. The data were produced by immunoSEQ multiplex PCR, yet TCRdb's version contains in-frame clones alone and is incomplete. The repertoire has some 57,000 clones, around 97% of them found once; the top ten carry around 0.19%. Sequenced sample: T cells isolated from PBMCs. The receptors come from a human donor in good health.

This clone was seen once. V usage is TRBV30 and J usage is TRBJ2-3, with 12 bases fitting TRBD2. The CDR3 covers 17 residues. The trim removed 0 bases at V and 14 bases at J, leaving 18 bases unmatched. The V gene's germline CDR1 is GTSNPN and CDR2 SVGIG (reference sequence). The CDR3 nucleotides are TGTGCCTGGAGTGTATCGGGACTAGCGGGCGCTGGGGGCTTTCCGTATTTT. This codes for CAWSVSGLAGAGGFPYF.

This chain links TRBV5-6 with TRBJ2-7; TRBD1 matches 10 bases. The germline gives CDR1 SGHDT, CDR2 YYEEEE. V lost 3 bases to trimming and J lost 5 bases; unmatched junction nucleotides: 8. The CDR3 totals 15 residues. The CDR3 DNA is TGTGCCAGCAGCTGGGGGGACAGGGGTGTAAACGAGCAGTACTTC. Translation gives CASSWGDRGVNEQYF. Looking up the rest from reference TRBV5-6 and TRBJ2-7 gives the full variable domain: DAGVTQSPTHLIKTRGQQVTLRCSPKSGHDTVSWYQQALGQGPQFIFQYYEEEERQRGNFPDRFSGHQFPNYSSELNVNALLLGDSALYLCASSWGDRGVNEQYFGPGTRLTVT.

This clone was seen just once. V is TRBV27 and J is TRBJ2-1; D uncertain. V lost 3 bases and J lost 5, with 20 bases in between. Germline CDR1 MNHEY, CDR2 SMNVEV (reference sequence). CDR3 length: 17 amino acids. The CDR3 spells CASSFLPSTPRHNEQFF. Here the CDR3 DNA reads TGTGCCAGCAGTTTTCTCCCCTCAACCCCCAGGCACAATGAGCAGTTCTTC.

The chain has TRBV28 and TRBJ2-7; 10 bases are a match to TRBD2. The CDR3 consists of 16 residues. V trimming: 6 bases; J trimming: 6 bases; junction bases outside the gene matches: 14. Per germline, CDR1 MDHEN and CDR2 SYDVKM. Here the CDR3 reads CASRSLLAGGVSEQYF. CDR3 coding DNA: TGTGCCAGCAGATCCCTGTTAGCGGGAGGTGTATCCGAGCAGTACTTC.

V gene TRBV21-1 combines with J gene TRBJ1-3; the DNA was not compared with TRBD1, the D call given in the table. TRBV21-1 is recorded as a pseudogene. CDR3 length: 15 amino acids. The CDR3 reads CASSNLGHSGNTIYF. CDR3 nucleotide sequence: TGTGCCAGCAGCAATTTGGGACACTCTGGAAACACCATATATTTT.